These 18 T cell receptor beta chains were all obtained from the same sample, sequenced in a study of cytomegalovirus exposure and HLA in healthy donors. Amplification used 60 Vbeta primers and 13 Jbeta primers. TCRdb's copy holds only in-frame clones and misses some; the assay was immunoSEQ multiplex PCR. This sample yields 170,000 or so clones, of which 75% to 85% are seen a single time; around 1.5% belongs to the top ten. Sequencing used PBMCs. These TCRs come from a woman aged 30 to 39 in good health and CMV-seropositive.

The genes are TRBV27 and TRBJ1-1; D possibly corresponds to TRBD1 (6 bases). Germline lookup yields CDR1 MNHEY and CDR2 SMNVEV (reference sequence). The CDR3 is 14 residues long. Trimming cost V 4 bases and J 2 bases, with 11 bases left between them. In DNA, the CDR3 is TGTGCCAGCAGTTACTTACAGGGAAACACTGAAGCTTTCTTT. Translating gives CASSYLQGNTEAFF.

This clone showed up just once. J is TRBJ2-7 and V is TRBV27, with TRBD1 identical over 9 bases. Germline CDR1 reads MNHEY; CDR2 reads SMNVEV (reference sequence). V shed 7 bases and J 3 bases; nucleotides not matched to a gene: 4. CDR3 length: 13 amino acids. In DNA, the CDR3 is TGTGCCAGCACCCGGACAGGGGACTACGAGCAGTACTTC. Its translation: CASTRTGDYEQYF.

The chain employs TRBV28 and TRBJ1-4; TRBD1 might be the D (6 bases). V shed 5 bases and J shed 7 bases, with 17 bases lying between them. Germline CDR1 and CDR2: MDHEN and SYDVKM. There are 15 residues in the CDR3. The CDR3 protein is CASSLRQALGEKLFF. The CDR3 nucleotides are TGTGCCAGCAGTCTGAGACAGGCTCTCGGTGAAAAACTGTTTTTT.

In this sample, this clone turned up once. The sample carries other DNA sequences with the same CDR3. The chain recombines TRBV7-9 with TRBJ2-5; TRBD2 is a possible D gene (6 bases). The CDR3 consists of 13 residues. Germline lookup yields CDR1 SEHNR and CDR2 FQNEAQ (reference sequence). The V end lost 1 base, the J end lost 5 bases, and 8 bases lay between the germline ends. The CDR3 loop reads CASSLGGGETQYF. CDR3 in DNA: TGTGCCAGCAGCTTAGGAGGAGGGGAGACCCAGTACTTC.

V and J are TRBV5-1 and TRBJ1-4; a weak D match, TRBD1 (6 bases). The CDR3 runs to 13 residues. The ends were cut back, 1 base at V and 8 bases at J, with 9 bases in the middle. Germline V gives CDR1 SGHRS, CDR2 YFSETQ. CDR3: CASSLTGTEKLFF. The CDR3, as DNA: TGCGCCAGCAGCTTGACAGGGACCGAAAAACTGTTTTTT.

The gene calls are TRBV19 and TRBJ2-6; weak D call: TRBD1 (5 bases). This CDR3 is built from 17 residues. Trimming left V 4 bases short and J 2 bases short, with 15 bases between. CDR1 and CDR2 (germline): LNHDA, SQIVND (reference sequence). CDR3 amino acids: CASSNPGINAGANVLTF. In nucleotides, the CDR3 is TGTGCCAGTAGTAACCCAGGGATAAATGCTGGGGCCAACGTCCTGACTTTC. The full variable domain, its missing parts supplied by reference TRBV19 and TRBJ2-6, is DGGITQSPKYLFRKEGQNVTLSCEQNLNHDAMYWYRQDPGQGLRLIYYSQIVNDFQKGDIAEGYSVSREKKESFPLTVTSAQKNPTAFYLCASSNPGINAGANVLTFGAGSRLTVL.

The chain is built from TRBV7-9 and TRBJ1-5; D might be TRBD1 (6 bases). From germline, CDR1 is SEHNR and CDR2 FQNEAQ (reference sequence). The CDR3 covers 12 residues. V was clipped by 4 bases and J by 10 bases, with 11 bases between them. CDR3 in DNA: TGTGCCAGCAGCTATGGACAGTCCCCCCAGCATTTT. Translating gives CASSYGQSPQHF.

This chain uses TRBV28 with TRBJ2-7; TRBD1 matches 9 bases. V dropped 5 bases and J dropped 2; count of bases not matched to a gene: 7. The germline CDR1 and CDR2 sequences are MDHEN and SYDVKM. This CDR3 has 15 residues. CDR3 region: CASSTLNRGPYEQYF. Written as DNA, the CDR3 is TGTGCCAGCAGTACCCTCAACAGGGGGCCCTACGAGCAGTACTTC.

The DNA for the CDR3 is TGTGCCAGCTCAATACAGGGGGCAGGAGAAGAGCAGTACTTC. Translated, it gives CASSIQGAGEEQYF. The rearrangement uses TRBV18 and TRBJ2-7, with TRBD1 matching over 9 bases. This CDR3 is built from 14 residues. J gave up 7 bases and V 5 bases, and 9 bases lay outside the gene matches. Germline assignment: CDR1 KGHSH and CDR2 LQKENI. Looking up the rest from reference TRBV18 and TRBJ2-7 gives the full variable domain: NAGVMQNPRHLVRRRGQEARLRCSPMKGHSHVYWYRQLPEEGLKFMVYLQKENIIDESGMPKERFSAEFPKEGPSILRIQQVVRGDSAAYFCASSIQGAGEEQYFGPGTRLTVT.

This chain's CDR3 is CATAPSTGPQETQYF. The CDR3 nucleotides are TGTGCCACCGCACCGTCAACAGGGCCTCAAGAGACCCAGTACTTC. The rearrangement uses TRBV6-1 and TRBJ2-5, with D possibly TRBD1 on 6 matching bases. Trimming cost V 10 bases and J 2 bases, with 20 bases left between them. The CDR3 consists of 15 residues. Looked up from germline, CDR1 is MNHNS and CDR2 is SASEGT.

The genes are TRBV5-1 and TRBJ2-3, with TRBD2 matching over 7 bases. V lost 2 bases to trimming and J lost 1 base; unmatched junction nucleotides: 1. Germline-derived CDR1 and CDR2 are SGHRS and YFSETQ. The CDR3 consists of 14 residues. DNA of the CDR3: TGCGCCAGCAGCTTAACTAGCGGCACAGATACGCAGTATTTT. Residues: CASSLTSGTDTQYF.

The chain joins TRBV4-3 to TRBJ2-2, with 7 bases identical to TRBD2. The CDR3 loop spans 19 amino acids. The V gene end was trimmed by 5 bases and the J gene end by 1 base; junction bases not matched to a gene: 16. The germline V gene encodes CDR1 LGHNA and CDR2 YSLEER. DNA of the CDR3: TGCGCCAGCAGCGGAGCTCGGGATCTAGCGGCTAAGAACACCGGGGAGCTGTTTTTT. Translation: CASSGARDLAAKNTGELFF.

The sample holds a few counts of this clone. This chain uses TRBV2 with TRBJ1-2, with a weak D call TRBD1 (6 bases). V lost 6 bases, J lost 4 bases, and 15 bases lay in between. The length of the CDR3 is 14 residues. Germline CDR1 is SNHLY and CDR2 is FYNNEI. CDR3: CASRTGSFGYGYTF. CDR3 bases: TGTGCCAGCAGAACAGGGAGTTTTGGCTATGGCTACACCTTC.

The chain joins TRBV30 to TRBJ1-1; 7 bases agree with TRBD1. V shed 2 bases, J shed 8 bases, and the junction held 2 bases outside the gene matches. This CDR3 comprises 11 residues. Germline V gives CDR1 GTSNPN, CDR2 SVGIG (reference sequence). CDR3 sequence reads: CAWSRQGEAFF. The CDR3 bases are TGTGCCTGGAGTCGACAGGGAGAAGCTTTCTTT. Looking up the rest from reference TRBV30 and TRBJ1-1 gives the full variable domain: SQTIHQWPATLVQPVGSPLSLECTVEGTSNPNLYWYRQAAGRGLQLLFYSVGIGQISSEVPQNLSASRPQDRQFILSSKKLLLSDSGFYLCAWSRQGEAFFGQGTRLTVV.

CDR3 sequence: CAWSVPGAGETQYF. CDR3 nucleotide sequence: TGTGCCTGGAGTGTACCAGGGGCAGGGGAGACCCAGTACTTC. The genes are TRBV30 and TRBJ2-5; possibly TRBD1 for D (6 bases). CDR1 and CDR2 (germline): GTSNPN, SVGIG (reference sequence). The CDR3 is 14 residues long. Between the trimmed V and J ends, which lost 0 bases and 5 bases, there was a span of 13 bases.

V usage is TRBV6-1 and J usage is TRBJ2-1; possible D gene TRBD2, 6 bases. The CDR3 is 14 amino acids. Germline assignment: CDR1 MNHNS and CDR2 SASEGT. V lost 4 bases and J lost 5, with 12 bases in between. CDR3 in DNA: TGTGCCAGCAGTGCCTGGGACTTTAACAATGAGCAGTTCTTC. This codes for CASSAWDFNNEQFF.

This chain connects TRBV5-1 to TRBJ1-2, with 7 bases matching TRBD1. Germline values: CDR1 SGHRS, CDR2 YFSETQ. The CDR3 length is 15 residues. V trimming: 4 bases; J trimming: 5 bases; junction bases outside the gene matches: 11. CDR3 region: CASSGDSGEVYGYTF. CDR3 nucleotide sequence: TGCGCCAGCAGCGGGGACAGTGGGGAGGTATATGGCTACACCTTC.

In DNA form, the CDR3 reads TGTGCCAGCAGCTTAGCCACAGGGGGAGACACTGAAGCTTTCTTT. This translates into CASSLATGGDTEAFF. The chain joins TRBV11-1 to TRBJ1-1; 8 positions agree with TRBD1. CDR3 length equals 15 residues. V shed 0 bases, J shed 3 bases, and the junction held 3 bases outside the gene matches. CDR1 SGHAT and CDR2 FQDESV come from the germline V gene (reference sequence).